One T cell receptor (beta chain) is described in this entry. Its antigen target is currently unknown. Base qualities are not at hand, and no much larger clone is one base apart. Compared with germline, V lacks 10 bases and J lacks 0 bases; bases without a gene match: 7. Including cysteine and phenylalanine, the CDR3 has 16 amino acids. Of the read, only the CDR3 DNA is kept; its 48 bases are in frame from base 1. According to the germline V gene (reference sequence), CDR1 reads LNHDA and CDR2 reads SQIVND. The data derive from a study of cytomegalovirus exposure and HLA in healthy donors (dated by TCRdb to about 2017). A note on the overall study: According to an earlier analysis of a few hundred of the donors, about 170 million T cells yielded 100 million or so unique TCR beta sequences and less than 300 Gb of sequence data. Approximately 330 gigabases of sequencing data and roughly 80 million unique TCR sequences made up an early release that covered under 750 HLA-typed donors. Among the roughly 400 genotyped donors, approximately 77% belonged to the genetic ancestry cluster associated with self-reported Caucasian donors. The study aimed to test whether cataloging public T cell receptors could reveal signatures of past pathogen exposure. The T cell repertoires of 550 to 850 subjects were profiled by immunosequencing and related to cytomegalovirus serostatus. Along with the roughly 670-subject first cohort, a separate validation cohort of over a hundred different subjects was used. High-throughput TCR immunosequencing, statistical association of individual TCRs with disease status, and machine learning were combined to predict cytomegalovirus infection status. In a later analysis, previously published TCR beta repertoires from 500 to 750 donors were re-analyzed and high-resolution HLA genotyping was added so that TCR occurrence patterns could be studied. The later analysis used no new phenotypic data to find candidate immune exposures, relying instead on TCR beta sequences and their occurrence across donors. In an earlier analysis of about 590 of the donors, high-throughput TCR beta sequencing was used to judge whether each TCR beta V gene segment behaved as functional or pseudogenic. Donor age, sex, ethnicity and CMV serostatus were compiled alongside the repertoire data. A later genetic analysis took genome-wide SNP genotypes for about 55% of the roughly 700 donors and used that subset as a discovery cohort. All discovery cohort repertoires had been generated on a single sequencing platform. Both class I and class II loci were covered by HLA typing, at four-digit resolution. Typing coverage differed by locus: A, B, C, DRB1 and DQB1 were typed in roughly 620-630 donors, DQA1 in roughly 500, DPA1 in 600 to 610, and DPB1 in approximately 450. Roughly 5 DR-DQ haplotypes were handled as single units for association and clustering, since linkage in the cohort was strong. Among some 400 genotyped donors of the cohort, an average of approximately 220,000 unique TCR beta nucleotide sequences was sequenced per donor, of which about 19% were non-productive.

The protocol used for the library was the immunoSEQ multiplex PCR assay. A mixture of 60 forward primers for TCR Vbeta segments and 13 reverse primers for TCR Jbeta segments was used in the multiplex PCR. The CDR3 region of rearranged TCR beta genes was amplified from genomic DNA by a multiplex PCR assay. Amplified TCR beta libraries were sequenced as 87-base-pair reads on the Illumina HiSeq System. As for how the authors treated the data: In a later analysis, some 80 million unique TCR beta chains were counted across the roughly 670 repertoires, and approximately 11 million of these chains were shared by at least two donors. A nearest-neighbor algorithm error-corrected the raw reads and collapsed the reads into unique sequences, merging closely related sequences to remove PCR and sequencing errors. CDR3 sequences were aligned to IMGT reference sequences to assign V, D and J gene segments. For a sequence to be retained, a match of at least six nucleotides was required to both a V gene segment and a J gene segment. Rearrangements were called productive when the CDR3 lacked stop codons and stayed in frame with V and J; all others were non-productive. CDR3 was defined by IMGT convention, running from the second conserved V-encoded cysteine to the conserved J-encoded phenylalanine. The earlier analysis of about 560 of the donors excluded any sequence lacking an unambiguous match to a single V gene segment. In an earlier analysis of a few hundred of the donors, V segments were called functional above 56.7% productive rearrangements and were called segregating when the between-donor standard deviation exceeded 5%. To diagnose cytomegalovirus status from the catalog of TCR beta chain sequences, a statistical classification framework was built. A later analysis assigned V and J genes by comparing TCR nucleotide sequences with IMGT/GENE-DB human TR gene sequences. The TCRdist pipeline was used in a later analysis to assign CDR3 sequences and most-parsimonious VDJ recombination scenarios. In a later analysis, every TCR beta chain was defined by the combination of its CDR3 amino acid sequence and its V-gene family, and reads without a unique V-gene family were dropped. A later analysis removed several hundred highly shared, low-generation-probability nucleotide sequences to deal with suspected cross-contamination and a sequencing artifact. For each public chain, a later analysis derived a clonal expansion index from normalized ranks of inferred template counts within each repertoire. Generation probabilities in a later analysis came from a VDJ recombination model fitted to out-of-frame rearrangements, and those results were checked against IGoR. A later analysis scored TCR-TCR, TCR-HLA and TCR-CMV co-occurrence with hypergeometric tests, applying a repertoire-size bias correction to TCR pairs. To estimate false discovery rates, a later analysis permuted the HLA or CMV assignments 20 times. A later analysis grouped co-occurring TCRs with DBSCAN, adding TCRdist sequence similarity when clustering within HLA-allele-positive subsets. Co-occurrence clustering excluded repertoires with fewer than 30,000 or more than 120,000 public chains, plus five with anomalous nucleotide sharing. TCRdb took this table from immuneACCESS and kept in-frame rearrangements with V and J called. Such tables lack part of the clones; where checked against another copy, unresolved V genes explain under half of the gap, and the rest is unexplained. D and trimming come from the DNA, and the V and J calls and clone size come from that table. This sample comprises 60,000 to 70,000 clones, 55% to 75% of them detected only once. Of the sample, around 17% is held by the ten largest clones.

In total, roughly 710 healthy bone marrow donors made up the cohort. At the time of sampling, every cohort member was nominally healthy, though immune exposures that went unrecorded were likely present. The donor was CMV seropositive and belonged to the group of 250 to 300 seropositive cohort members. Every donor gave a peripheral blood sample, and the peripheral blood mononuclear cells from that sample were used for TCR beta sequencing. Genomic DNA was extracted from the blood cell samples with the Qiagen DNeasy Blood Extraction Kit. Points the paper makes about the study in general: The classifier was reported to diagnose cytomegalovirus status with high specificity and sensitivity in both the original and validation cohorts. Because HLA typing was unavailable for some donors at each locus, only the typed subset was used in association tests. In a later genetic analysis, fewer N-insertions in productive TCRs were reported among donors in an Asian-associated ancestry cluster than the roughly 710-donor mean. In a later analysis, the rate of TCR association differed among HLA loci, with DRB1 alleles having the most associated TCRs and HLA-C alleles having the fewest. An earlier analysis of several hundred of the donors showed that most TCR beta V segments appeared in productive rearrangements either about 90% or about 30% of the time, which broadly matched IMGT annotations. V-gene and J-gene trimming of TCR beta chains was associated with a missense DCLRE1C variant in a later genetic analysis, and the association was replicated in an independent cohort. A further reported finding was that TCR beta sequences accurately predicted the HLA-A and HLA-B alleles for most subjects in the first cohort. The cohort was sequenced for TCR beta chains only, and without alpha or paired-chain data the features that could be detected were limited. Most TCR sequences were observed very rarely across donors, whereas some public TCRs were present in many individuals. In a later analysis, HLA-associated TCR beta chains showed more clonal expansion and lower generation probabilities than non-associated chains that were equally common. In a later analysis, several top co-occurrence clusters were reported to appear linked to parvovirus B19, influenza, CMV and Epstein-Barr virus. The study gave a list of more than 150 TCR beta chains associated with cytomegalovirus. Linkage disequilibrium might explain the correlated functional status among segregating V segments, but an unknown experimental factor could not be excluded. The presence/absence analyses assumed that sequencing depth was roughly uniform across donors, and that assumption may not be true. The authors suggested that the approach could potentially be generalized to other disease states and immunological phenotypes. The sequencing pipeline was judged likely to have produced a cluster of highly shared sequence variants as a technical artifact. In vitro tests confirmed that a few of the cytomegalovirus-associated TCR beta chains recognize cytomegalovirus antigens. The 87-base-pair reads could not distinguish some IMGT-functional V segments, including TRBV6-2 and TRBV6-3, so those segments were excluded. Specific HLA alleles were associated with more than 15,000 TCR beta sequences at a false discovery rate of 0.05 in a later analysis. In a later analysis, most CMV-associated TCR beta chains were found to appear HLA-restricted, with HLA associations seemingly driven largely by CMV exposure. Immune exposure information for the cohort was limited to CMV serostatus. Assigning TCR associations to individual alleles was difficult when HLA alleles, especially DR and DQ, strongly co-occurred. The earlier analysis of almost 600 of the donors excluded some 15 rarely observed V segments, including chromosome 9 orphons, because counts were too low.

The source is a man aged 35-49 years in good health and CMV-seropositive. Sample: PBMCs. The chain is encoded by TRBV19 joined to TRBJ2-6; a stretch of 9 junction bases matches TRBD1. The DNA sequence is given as TGTGCCACCTCCGGGACAGGGCCCTCTGGGGCCAACGTCCTGACTTTC. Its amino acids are CATSGTGPSGANVLTF.